A single TCR beta chain is shown here with its context. Methods used by the authors: Reference gene primers were amplified, and this amplification served to estimate nucleated cell counts. TCRdb's copy holds only in-frame clones and misses some; the assay was immunoSEQ multiplex PCR. The D gene and trimming were derived from the DNA, and the V and J assignments and clone size from that table. Altogether 310,000 or so clones are present, around 86% being singletons, with the ten largest covering around 1.2%. The CDR3 length is 13 residues. Trimming shortened V by 6 bases and J by 9 bases, and 15 bases separated the two germline ends. These data originate in a study of blood T cell repertoires in COVID-19. Study summary: Acute-phase and convalescent COVID-19 samples originated in the United States, Italy and Spain. Nucleic acid was either cDNA or gDNA, and it came from T cells, B-cell-depleted T cells, or PBMCs.

The J gene is TRBJ1-5, the V gene TRBV12-3 or TRBV12-4, with a tentative D call TRBD1 (5 bases). The source of this sequence is a man between 70 and 80 years old with acute or convalescent COVID-19. The sequencing sample was made of peripheral blood. In nucleotides, the CDR3 is TGTGCCAGCAGAAGACAGTTCTGGTCGCCCCAGCATTTT. This encodes CASRRQFWSPQHF.